This passage covers 11 T cell receptor beta chains from one sample sequenced in a study of blood T cell repertoires in COVID-19. The protocol was immunoSEQ multiplex PCR, while the TCRdb copy is restricted to in-frame clones and leaves out a portion. The data hold more than 250,000 clones, with about 89% observed a single time. The source material was peripheral blood. These receptors all stem from a man aged 18 to 30 who had recovered from COVID-19.

The CDR3 region is CASSPRWGQGAAYEQYF. The CDR3 DNA sequence: TGTGCCAGCAGCCCCCGGTGGGGACAGGGGGCGGCCTACGAGCAGTACTTC. The V gene is TRBV7-2, the J gene TRBJ2-7; 12 positions agree with TRBD1. The germline V gene encodes CDR1 SGHTA and CDR2 FQGNSA. Unmatched junction bases numbered 10, after V lost 5 bases and J lost 2 bases. The CDR3 runs 17 residues.

The chain has TRBV5-4 and TRBJ2-1; 8 bases align to TRBD2. CDR3 length equals 13 residues. The V and J ends lost 2 bases and 6 bases, in that order; junction bases with no gene match: 1. The V gene's germline CDR1 is SGHNT and CDR2 YYREEE (reference sequence). This chain's CDR3 is CASSLGTSNEQFF. In nucleotides, the CDR3 is TGTGCCAGCAGCTTAGGGACTAGCAATGAGCAGTTCTTC.

V usage is TRBV3-1 (or the pseudogene TRBV3-2) and J usage is TRBJ2-1; D may be TRBD1 (5 bases). From germline, CDR1 is LGHDT and CDR2 YNNKEL (reference sequence). The CDR3 is 14 amino acids. V lost 10 bases, J lost 0 bases, and 13 bases lay in between. CDR3 DNA sequence: TGTGCCACCAAAGGGGCTGACTCCTACAATGAGCAGTTCTTC. This sequence encodes CATKGADSYNEQFF.

This clone was seen a handful of times. This rearrangement joins TRBV3-1 (or the pseudogene TRBV3-2) to TRBJ2-7; maybe TRBD2 (6 bases). This CDR3 contains 12 residues. V was pared by 4 bases and J by 4 bases, with 8 bases between. Germline CDR1 is LGHDT and CDR2 is YNNKEL (reference sequence). The CDR3 sequence is CASSRAGYEQYF. The CDR3 coding sequence is TGTGCCAGCAGCCGGGCGGGGTACGAGCAGTACTTC.

This clone turned up a few times. This rearrangement joins TRBV6-5 to TRBJ1-2; TRBD1 matches at 7 bases. CDR1 MNHEY and CDR2 SVGAGI come from the germline V gene. The junction had 5 bases not matched to a gene; V was cut back by 6 bases and J by 10 bases. The CDR3 consists of 11 residues. The CDR3 here is CASRGTEYYTF. For the CDR3, the DNA is TGTGCCAGCAGGGGGACAGAATACTACACCTTC.

The chain uses TRBV5-1 and TRBJ2-3, with 14 bases fitting TRBD2. Germline trimming cut 4 bases from V and 4 bases from J; bases unmatched to any gene: 14. Germline V gene sequence: CDR1 SGHRS, CDR2 YFSETQ. This CDR3 is built from 19 residues. The DNA for the CDR3 is TGCGCCAGCAGCCCGGGACTAGCGGGAGTAAGGGGTCCGGCAGATACGCAGTATTTT. As protein: CASSPGLAGVRGPADTQYF.

This chain connects TRBV20-1 to TRBJ2-5; TRBD2 matches at 12 bases. Per germline, CDR1 DFQATT and CDR2 SNEGSKA (reference sequence). Trimming took 3 bases from V and 5 from J; bases not matched to a gene: 7. This CDR3 contains 15 residues. CDR3 in amino acids: CSASGGLAGKETQYF. The CDR3 nucleotides are TGCAGTGCTAGTGGTGGACTAGCGGGAAAGGAGACCCAGTACTTC.

The CDR3: CSATSADTQYF. DNA for the CDR3: TGCAGTGCCACGAGCGCAGATACGCAGTATTTT. The chain recombines TRBV20-1 with TRBJ2-3; D call uncertain. The CDR3 totals 11 residues. V was cut by 6 bases and J by 4 bases, with 8 bases left in between. Germline lookup yields CDR1 DFQATT and CDR2 SNEGSKA (reference sequence).

This rearrangement joins TRBV12-3 or TRBV12-4 to TRBJ2-7; 9 nucleotides match TRBD2. V shed 7 bases, J shed 4 bases, and the junction held 5 bases outside the gene matches. The CDR3 totals 13 residues. The CDR3 region is CASTIAGDYEQYF. Here the CDR3 DNA reads TGTGCCAGCACCATAGCGGGGGATTACGAGCAGTACTTC.

This chain links TRBV5-1 with TRBJ2-5; 8 nucleotides agree with TRBD1. This CDR3 has 14 amino acids. The V segment lost 2 bases and the J segment 5 bases; nucleotides outside the gene matches: 5. Germline assignment: CDR1 SGHRS and CDR2 YFSETQ. CDR3 residues: CASSFRDRTETQYF. CDR3 DNA: TGCGCCAGCAGCTTCCGGGACAGGACGGAGACCCAGTACTTC. Full variable domain (remainder filled in from reference TRBV5-1 and TRBJ2-5): KAGVTQTPRYLIKTRGQQVTLSCSPISGHRSVSWYQQTPGQGLQFLFEYFSETQRNKGNFPGRFSGRQFSNSRSEMNVSTLELGDSALYLCASSFRDRTETQYFGPGTRLLVL.

J is TRBJ1-2 and V is TRBV11-2, with D possibly TRBD1 on 6 matching bases. The V and J ends lost 6 bases and 14 bases respectively, with 22 bases between them. The CDR3 extends over 13 amino acids. CDR1 is SGHAT and CDR2 is FQNNGV in the germline V gene. The CDR3 DNA reads as TGTGCCAGCAGGCCGAACAGGGAACTTCGACCAACCTTC. Translation gives CASRPNRELRPTF.